This TCR beta chain was recovered during a study of T cells in women clearing cervical HPV infection. Concerning this clone: From the germline J gene comes the end of the CDR3, since the read stops 3 residues before it.

This CDR3 contains 16 residues. Germline-derived CDR1 and CDR2 are SGHTA and FQGTGA. V was clipped by 6 bases and J by 2 bases, with 17 bases between them. The repertoire was sequenced with immunoSEQ multiplex PCR; TCRdb's copy has only in-frame clones and lacks some. The listing contains around 33,000 clones. The sequenced material came from blood buffy coat. This receptor was identified in a woman between 18 and 69 years old with a cervical HPV16 infection that either progressed to CIN3+ or cleared (not recorded which). The chain is built from TRBV7-3 and TRBJ2-1; possibly TRBD1 for D (7 bases). The sequenced part of the CDR3 DNA is TGTGCCAGCAGTCCAGGAGGGGGCCCAACCTACAATGAG. As protein: CASSPGGGPTYNE. The whole CDR3 sequence is CASSPGGGPTYNEQFF.